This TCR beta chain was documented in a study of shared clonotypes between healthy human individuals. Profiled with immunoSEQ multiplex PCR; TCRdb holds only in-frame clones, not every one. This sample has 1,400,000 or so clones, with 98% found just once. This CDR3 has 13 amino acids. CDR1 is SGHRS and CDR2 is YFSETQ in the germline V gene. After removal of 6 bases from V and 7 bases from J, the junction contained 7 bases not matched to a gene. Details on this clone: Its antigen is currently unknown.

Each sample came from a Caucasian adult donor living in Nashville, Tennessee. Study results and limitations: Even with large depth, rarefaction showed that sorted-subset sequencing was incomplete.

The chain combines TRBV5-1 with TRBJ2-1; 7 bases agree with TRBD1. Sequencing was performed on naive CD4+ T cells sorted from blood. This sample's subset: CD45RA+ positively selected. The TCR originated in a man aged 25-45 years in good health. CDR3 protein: CASTMTGNNEQFF. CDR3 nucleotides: TGCGCCAGCACCATGACAGGGAATAATGAGCAGTTCTTC.